The source of this TCR beta chain is a study of CD8+CD57+ T cells in acquired aplastic anemia. As for the study in general: Sorted cells (CD4+ and CD8+) yielded DNA amounts that averaged about 2.9 ug. General study points: The study found no significant CD8+ Simpson's diversity difference between patients and controls. Around 27 CD8+ CDR3 sequences occurred in both the patients and the controls.

To note about this clonotype: The antigen is undetermined. An end of the junction differs from the germline gene, which may be a read error.

This CDR3 comprises 15 residues. Germline V gives CDR1 SGHRS, CDR2 YFSETQ. TCR beta VDJ and CDR3 were profiled, and genomic DNA was the template. TCRdb independently ran MiXCR on the reads; one entry per CDR3 protein. The table shows hundreds of thousands of distinct CDR3 sequences, with about 70% occurring only once. The sequenced material came from sorted CD4+, CD8+, or CD8+CD57+ T cells (not recorded which) from PBMCs. The rearrangement uses TRBV5-1 and TRBJ2-1; TRBD2 might be the D (5 bases). The sequence was collected from a human donor in good health, serving as a control. The CDR3 DNA reads TGCGCCAGCGGCTTAGGGAGCAGCTCCTACAATGAGCAGTTCTTC. This sequence encodes CASGLGSSSYNEQFF.